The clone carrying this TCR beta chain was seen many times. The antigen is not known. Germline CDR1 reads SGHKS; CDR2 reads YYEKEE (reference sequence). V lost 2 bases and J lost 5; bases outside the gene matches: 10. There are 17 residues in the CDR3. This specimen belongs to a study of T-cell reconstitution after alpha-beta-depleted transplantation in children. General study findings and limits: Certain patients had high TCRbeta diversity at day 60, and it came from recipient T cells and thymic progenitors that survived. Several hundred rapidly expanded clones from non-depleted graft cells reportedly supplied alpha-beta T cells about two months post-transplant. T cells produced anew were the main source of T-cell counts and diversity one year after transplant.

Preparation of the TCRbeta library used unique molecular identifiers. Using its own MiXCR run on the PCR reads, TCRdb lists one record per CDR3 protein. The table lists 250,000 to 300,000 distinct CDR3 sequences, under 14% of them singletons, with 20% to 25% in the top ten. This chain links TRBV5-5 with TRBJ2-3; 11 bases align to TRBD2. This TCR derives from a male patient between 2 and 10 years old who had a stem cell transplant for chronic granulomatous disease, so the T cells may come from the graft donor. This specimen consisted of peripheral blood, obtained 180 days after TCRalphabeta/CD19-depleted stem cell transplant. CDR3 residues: CASSFSLAGGTIDTQYF. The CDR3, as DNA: TGTGCCAGCAGCTTCTCCCTAGCGGGAGGTACTATAGATACGCAGTATTTT.